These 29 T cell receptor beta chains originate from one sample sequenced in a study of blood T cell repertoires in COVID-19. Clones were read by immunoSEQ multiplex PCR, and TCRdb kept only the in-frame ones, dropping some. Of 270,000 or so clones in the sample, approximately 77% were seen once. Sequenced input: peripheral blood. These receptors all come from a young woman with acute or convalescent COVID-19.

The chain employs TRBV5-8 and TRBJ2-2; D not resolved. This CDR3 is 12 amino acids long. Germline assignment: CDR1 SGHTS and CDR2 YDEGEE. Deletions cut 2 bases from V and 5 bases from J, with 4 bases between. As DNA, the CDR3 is TGTGCCAGCAGCTTCCAAACCGGGGAGCTGTTTTTT. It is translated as CASSFQTGELFF.

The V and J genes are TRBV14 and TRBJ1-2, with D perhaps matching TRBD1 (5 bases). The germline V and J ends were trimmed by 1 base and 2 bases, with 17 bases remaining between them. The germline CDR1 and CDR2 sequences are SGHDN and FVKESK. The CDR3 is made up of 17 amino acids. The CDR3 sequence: CASSQGPPGTLNYGYTF. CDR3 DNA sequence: TGTGCCAGCAGCCAAGGACCCCCAGGGACTTTGAACTATGGCTACACCTTC.

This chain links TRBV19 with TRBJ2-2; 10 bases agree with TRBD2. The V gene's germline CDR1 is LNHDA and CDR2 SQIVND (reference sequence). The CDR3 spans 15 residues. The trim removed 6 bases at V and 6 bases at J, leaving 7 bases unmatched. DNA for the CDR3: TGTGCCAGTAGCATACTAGCGGGGTCCCCCGGGGAGCTGTTTTTT. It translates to CASSILAGSPGELFF.

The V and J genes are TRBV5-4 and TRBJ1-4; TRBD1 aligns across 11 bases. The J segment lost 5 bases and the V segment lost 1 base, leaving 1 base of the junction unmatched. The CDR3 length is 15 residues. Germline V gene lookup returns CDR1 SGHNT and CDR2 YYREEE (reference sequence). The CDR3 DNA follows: TGTGCCAGCAGCTTGTGGGACAGGGGGAATGAAAAACTGTTTTTT. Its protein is CASSLWDRGNEKLFF.

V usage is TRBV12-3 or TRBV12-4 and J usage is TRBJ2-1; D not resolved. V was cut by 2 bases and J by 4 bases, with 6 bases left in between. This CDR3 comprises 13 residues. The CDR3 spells CASSLSVYNEQFF. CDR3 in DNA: TGTGCCAGCAGTTTATCGGTATACAATGAGCAGTTCTTC.

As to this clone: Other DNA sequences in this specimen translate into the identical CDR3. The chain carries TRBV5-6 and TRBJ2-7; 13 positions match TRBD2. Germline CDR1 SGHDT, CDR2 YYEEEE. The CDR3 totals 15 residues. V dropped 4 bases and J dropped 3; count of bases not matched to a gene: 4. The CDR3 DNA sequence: TGTGCCAGCAGCCCGGGACTAGCGGGGATCTACGAGCAGTACTTC. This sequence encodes CASSPGLAGIYEQYF.

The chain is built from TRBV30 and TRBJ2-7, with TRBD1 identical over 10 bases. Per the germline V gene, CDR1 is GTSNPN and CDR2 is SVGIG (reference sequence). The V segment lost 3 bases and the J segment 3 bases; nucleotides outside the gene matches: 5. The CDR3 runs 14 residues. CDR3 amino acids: CAWRFRTGGYEQYF. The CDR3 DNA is TGTGCCTGGAGATTTCGGACAGGGGGCTACGAGCAGTACTTC. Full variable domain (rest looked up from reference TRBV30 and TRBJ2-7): SQTIHQWPATLVQPVGSPLSLECTVEGTSNPNLYWYRQAAGRGLQLLFYSVGIGQISSEVPQNLSASRPQDRQFILSSKKLLLSDSGFYLCAWRFRTGGYEQYFGPGTRLTVT.

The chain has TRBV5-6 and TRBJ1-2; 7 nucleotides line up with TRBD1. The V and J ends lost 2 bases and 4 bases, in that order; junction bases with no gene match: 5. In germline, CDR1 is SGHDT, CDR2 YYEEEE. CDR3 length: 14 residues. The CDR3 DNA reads TGTGCCAGCAGCTTTTCCGGGACAGTCTATGGCTACACCTTC. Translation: CASSFSGTVYGYTF.

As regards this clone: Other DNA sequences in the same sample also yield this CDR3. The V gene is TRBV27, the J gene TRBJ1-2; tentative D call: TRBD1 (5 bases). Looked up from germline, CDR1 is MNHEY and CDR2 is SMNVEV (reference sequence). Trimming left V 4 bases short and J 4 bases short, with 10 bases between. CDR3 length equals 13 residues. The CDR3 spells CASSSTQGYGYTF. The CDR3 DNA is TGTGCCAGCAGTTCCACGCAGGGCTATGGCTACACCTTC.

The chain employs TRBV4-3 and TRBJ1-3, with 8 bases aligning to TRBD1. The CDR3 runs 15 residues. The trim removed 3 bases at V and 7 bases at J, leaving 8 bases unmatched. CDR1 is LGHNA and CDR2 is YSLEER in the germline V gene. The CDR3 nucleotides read TGCGCCAGCAGCCAGCGGACAGGGTCTTTTAACACCATATATTTT. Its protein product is CASSQRTGSFNTIYF.

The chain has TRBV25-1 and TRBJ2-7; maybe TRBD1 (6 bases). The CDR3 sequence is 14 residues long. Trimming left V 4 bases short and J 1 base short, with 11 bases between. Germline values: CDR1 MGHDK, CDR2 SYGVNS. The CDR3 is CASSGWDTSYEQYF. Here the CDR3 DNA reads TGTGCCAGCAGTGGGTGGGACACATCCTACGAGCAGTACTTC.

The CDR3 nucleotides are TGTGCCAGCTGCCCTACTAGCAGTCTTGAGCAGTTCTTC. Amino acids: CASCPTSSLEQFF. V and J are TRBV3-1 (or the pseudogene TRBV3-2) and TRBJ2-1, with D maybe TRBD2 (6 bases). V was cut by 8 bases and J by 9 bases, with 17 bases left in between. The CDR3 is 13 residues long. Per the germline V gene, CDR1 is LGHDT and CDR2 is YNNKEL (reference sequence).

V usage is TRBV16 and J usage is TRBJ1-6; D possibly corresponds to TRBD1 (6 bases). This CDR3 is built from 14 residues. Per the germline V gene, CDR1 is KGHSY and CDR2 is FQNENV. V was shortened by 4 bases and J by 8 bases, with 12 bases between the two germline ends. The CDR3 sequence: CASSPQGEDSPLHF. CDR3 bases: TGTGCCAGCAGCCCACAGGGAGAAGATTCACCCCTCCACTTT.

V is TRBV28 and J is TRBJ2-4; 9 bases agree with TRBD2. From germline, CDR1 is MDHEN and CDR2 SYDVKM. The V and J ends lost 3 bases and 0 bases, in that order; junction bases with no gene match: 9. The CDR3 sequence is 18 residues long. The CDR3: CASSFRMLAGLAKNIQYF. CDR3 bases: TGTGCCAGCAGTTTTAGAATGCTAGCGGGGCTAGCCAAAAACATTCAGTACTTC.

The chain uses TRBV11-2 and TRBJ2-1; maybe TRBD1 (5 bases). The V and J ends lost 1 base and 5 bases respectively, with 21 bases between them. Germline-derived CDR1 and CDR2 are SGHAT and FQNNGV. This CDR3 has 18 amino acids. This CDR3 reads CASSLAAIQVPLDNEQFF. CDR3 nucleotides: TGTGCCAGCAGCTTAGCCGCCATACAGGTCCCTTTAGACAATGAGCAGTTCTTC.

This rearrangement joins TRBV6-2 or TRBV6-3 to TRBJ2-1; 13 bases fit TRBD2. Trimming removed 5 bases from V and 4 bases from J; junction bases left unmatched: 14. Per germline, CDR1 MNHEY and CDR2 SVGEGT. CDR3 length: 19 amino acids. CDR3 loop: CASSPSRTSGRATYNEQFF. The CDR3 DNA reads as TGTGCCAGCAGTCCCTCGAGGACTAGCGGGAGAGCAACGTACAATGAGCAGTTCTTC.

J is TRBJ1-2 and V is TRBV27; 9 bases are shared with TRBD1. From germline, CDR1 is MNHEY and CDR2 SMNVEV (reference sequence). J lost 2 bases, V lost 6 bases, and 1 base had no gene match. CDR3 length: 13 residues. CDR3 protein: CASRQGANYGYTF. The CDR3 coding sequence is TGTGCCAGCAGACAGGGGGCCAACTATGGCTACACCTTC.

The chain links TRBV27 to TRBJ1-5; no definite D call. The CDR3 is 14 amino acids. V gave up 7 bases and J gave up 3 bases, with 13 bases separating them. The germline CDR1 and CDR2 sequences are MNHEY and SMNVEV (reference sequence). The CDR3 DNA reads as TGTGCCAGCATTTTTTTTGGGCCCAATCAGCCCCAGCATTTT. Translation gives CASIFFGPNQPQHF.

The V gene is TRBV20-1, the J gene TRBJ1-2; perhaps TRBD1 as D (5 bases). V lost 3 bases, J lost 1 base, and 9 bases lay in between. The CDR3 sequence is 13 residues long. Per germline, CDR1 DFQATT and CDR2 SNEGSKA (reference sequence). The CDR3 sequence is CSASLGLNYGYTF. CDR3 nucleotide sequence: TGCAGTGCTAGTTTGGGGCTTAACTATGGCTACACCTTC.

In DNA, the CDR3 is TGTGCCAGTAGTACATTACAGGTATCGGACACCATATATTTT. It specifies CASSTLQVSDTIYF. The V call is TRBV19, the J call TRBJ1-3; D is possibly TRBD1 (5 bases). Trimming removed 4 bases at V and 8 bases at J, with 15 bases between. CDR1 LNHDA and CDR2 SQIVND come from the germline V gene (reference sequence). This CDR3 spans 14 amino acids. The full variable domain, in which reference TRBV19 and TRBJ1-3 provide the parts outside the CDR3, is DGGITQSPKYLFRKEGQNVTLSCEQNLNHDAMYWYRQDPGQGLRLIYYSQIVNDFQKGDIAEGYSVSREKKESFPLTVTSAQKNPTAFYLCASSTLQVSDTIYFGEGSWLTVV.

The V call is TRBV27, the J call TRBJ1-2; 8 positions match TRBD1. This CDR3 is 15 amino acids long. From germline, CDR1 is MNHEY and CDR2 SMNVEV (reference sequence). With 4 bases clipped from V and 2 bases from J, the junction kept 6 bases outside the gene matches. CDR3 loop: CASSSPDRVNYGYTF. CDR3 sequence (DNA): TGTGCCAGCAGTTCCCCGGACAGGGTGAACTATGGCTACACCTTC.

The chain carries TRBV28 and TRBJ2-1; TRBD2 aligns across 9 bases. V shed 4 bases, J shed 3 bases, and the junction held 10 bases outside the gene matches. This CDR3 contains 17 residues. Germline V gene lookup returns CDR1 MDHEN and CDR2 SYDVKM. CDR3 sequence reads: CASSSISGRGDYNEQFF. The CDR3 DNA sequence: TGTGCCAGCAGTTCAATTAGCGGGAGAGGGGACTACAATGAGCAGTTCTTC.

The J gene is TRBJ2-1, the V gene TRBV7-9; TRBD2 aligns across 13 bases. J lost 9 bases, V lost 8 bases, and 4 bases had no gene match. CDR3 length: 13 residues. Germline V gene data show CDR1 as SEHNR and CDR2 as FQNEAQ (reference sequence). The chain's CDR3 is CASGLAGVGEQFF. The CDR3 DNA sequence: TGTGCCAGCGGACTAGCGGGAGTTGGTGAGCAGTTCTTC.

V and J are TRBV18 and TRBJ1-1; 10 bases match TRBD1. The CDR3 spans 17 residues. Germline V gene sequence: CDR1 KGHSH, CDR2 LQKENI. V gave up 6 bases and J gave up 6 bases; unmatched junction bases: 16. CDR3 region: CASSPEPGTGDLSEAFF. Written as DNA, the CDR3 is TGTGCCAGCTCCCCAGAGCCCGGGACAGGGGATCTCTCTGAAGCTTTCTTT.

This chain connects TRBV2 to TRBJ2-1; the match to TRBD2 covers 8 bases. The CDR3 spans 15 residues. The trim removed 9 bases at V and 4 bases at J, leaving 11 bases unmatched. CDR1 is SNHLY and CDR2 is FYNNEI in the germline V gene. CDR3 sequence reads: CASTGGLAEYNEQFF. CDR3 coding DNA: TGTGCCAGTACGGGGGGGCTAGCGGAATACAATGAGCAGTTCTTC.

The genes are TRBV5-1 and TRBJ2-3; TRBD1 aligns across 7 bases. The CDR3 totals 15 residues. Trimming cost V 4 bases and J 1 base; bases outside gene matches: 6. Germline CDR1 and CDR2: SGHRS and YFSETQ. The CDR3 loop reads CASSPRDRRTDTQYF. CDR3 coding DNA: TGCGCCAGCAGCCCCCGGGACAGACGCACAGATACGCAGTATTTT.

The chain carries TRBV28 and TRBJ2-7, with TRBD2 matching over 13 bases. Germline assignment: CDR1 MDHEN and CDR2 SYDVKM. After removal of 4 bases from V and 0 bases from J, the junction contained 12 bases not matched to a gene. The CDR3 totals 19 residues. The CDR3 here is CASSSPPGLAGTSSYEQYF. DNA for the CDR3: TGTGCCAGCAGTTCCCCTCCGGGACTAGCGGGAACCAGCTCCTACGAGCAGTACTTC.

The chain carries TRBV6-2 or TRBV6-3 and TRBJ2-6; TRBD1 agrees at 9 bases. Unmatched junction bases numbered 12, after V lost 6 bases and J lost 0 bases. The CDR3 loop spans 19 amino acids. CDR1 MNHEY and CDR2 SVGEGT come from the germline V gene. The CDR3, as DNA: TGTGCCAGCAGCCCATACTGGACAGGGGCCCACTCTGGGGCCAACGTCCTGACTTTC. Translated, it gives CASSPYWTGAHSGANVLTF.

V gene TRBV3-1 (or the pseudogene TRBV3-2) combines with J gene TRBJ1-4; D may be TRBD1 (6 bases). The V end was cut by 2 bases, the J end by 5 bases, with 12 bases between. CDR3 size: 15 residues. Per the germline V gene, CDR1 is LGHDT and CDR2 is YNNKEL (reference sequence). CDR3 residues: CASSQRSGQNEKLFF. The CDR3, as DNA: TGTGCCAGCAGCCAACGCTCCGGACAGAATGAAAAACTGTTTTTT.